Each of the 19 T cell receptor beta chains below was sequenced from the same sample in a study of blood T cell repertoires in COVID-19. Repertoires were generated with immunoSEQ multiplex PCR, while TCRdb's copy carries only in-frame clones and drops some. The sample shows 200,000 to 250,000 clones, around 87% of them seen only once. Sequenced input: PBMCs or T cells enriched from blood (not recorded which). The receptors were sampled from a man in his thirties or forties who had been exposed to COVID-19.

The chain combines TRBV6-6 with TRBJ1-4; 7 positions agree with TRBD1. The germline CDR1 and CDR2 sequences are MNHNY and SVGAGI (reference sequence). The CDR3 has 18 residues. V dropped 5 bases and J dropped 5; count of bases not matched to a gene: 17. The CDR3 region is CASSPSFTGVFYNEKLFF. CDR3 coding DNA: TGTGCCAGCAGTCCCTCCTTTACAGGGGTCTTCTACAATGAAAAACTGTTTTTT.

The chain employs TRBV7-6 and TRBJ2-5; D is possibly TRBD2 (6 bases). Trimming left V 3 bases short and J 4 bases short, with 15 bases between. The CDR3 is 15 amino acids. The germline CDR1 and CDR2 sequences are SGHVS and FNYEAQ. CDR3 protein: CASSFGGILGETQYF. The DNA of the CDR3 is TGTGCCAGCAGCTTTGGGGGGATCCTCGGAGAGACCCAGTACTTC.

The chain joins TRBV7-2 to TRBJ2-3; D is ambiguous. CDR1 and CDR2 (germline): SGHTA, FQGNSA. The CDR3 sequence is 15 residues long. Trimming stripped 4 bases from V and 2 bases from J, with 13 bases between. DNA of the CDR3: TGTGCCAGCAGCTCCCTTGGGCCGTCCACAGATACGCAGTATTTT. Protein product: CASSSLGPSTDTQYF.

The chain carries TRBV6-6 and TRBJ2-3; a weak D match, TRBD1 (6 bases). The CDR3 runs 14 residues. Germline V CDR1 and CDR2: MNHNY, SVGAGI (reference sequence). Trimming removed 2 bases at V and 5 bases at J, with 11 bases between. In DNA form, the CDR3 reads TGTGCCAGCAGTTACGGAACAGGGCGAGATACGCAGTATTTT. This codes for CASSYGTGRDTQYF.

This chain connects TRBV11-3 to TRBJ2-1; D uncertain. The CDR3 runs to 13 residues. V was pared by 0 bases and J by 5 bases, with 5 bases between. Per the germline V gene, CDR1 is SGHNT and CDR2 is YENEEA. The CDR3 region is CASSLEAHNEQFF. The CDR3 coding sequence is TGTGCCAGCAGCTTAGAGGCCCACAATGAGCAGTTCTTC.

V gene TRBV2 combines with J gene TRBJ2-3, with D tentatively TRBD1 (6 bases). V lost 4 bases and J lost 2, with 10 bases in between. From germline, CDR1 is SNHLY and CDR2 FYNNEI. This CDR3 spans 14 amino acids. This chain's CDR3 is CASSVQGNTDTQYF. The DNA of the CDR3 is TGTGCCAGCAGTGTCCAGGGGAACACAGATACGCAGTATTTT.

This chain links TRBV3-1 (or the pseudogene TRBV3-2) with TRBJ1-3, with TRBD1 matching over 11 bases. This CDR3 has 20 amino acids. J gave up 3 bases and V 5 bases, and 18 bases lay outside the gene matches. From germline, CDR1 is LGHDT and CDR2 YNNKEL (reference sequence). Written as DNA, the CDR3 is TGTGCCAGCAGCATCCTCGGACAGGGGGCGTATTTAAGGGGTGGAAACACCATATATTTT. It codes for CASSILGQGAYLRGGNTIYF.

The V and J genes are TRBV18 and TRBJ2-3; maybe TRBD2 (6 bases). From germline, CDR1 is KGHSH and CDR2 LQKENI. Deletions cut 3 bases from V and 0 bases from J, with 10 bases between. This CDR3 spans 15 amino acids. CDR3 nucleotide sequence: TGTGCCAGCTCACCTGGGACTCGAAGCACAGATACGCAGTATTTT. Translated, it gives CASSPGTRSTDTQYF. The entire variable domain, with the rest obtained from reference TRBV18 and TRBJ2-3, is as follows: NAGVMQNPRHLVRRRGQEARLRCSPMKGHSHVYWYRQLPEEGLKFMVYLQKENIIDESGMPKERFSAEFPKEGPSILRIQQVVRGDSAAYFCASSPGTRSTDTQYFGPGTRLTVL.

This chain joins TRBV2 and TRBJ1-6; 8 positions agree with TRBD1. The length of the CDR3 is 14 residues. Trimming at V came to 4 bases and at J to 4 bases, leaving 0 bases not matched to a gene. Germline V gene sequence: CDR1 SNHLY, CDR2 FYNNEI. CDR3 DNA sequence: TGTGCCAGCAGTGGGACAGGGTATAATTCACCCCTCCACTTT. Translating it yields CASSGTGYNSPLHF.

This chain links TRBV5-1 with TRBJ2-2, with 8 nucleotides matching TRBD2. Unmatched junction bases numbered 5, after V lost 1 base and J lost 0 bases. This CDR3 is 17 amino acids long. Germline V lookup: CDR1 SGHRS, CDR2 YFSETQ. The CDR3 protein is CASSLRLAMTNTGELFF. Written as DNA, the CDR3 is TGCGCCAGCAGCTTGAGACTAGCGATGACGAACACCGGGGAGCTGTTTTTT.

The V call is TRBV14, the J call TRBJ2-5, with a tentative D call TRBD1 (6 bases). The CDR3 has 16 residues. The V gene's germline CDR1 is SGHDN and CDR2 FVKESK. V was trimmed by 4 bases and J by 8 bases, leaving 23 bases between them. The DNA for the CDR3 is TGTGCCAGCAGCCCCCTGGATAGGGGGAGAATGTTAACCCAGTACTTC. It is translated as CASSPLDRGRMLTQYF.

The CDR3 reads CASSTLNRGRASEQFF. The CDR3 DNA follows: TGCGCCAGCAGCACCCTTAACAGGGGGAGGGCAAGTGAGCAGTTCTTC. This chain joins TRBV5-1 and TRBJ2-1, with D tentatively TRBD1 (8 bases). Germline CDR1 is SGHRS and CDR2 is YFSETQ. V lost 4 bases and J lost 9, with 23 bases in between. The CDR3 covers 16 residues.

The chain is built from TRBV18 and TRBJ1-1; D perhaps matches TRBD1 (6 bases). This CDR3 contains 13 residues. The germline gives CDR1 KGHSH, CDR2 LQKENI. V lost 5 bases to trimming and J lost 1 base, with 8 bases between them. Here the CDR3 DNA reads TGTGCCAGCTCAGCGACAGGGAACACTGAAGCTTTCTTT. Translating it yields CASSATGNTEAFF. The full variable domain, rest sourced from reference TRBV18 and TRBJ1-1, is NAGVMQNPRHLVRRRGQEARLRCSPMKGHSHVYWYRQLPEEGLKFMVYLQKENIIDESGMPKERFSAEFPKEGPSILRIQQVVRGDSAAYFCASSATGNTEAFFGQGTRLTVV.

The chain's CDR3 is CASSLVGGMDEQYF. CDR3 coding DNA: TGTGCCAGCAGCTTAGTTGGGGGGATGGACGAGCAGTACTTC. The chain joins TRBV7-9 to TRBJ2-7; tentatively, D is TRBD2 (6 bases). Trimming pared 1 base from V and 5 bases from J, leaving 12 bases between. CDR1 is SEHNR, CDR2 FQNEAQ, per germline (reference sequence). The CDR3 extends over 14 amino acids.

The CDR3 spells CASSLFGTDPGYTF. CDR3 in DNA: TGTGCCAGCAGCTTGTTCGGGACAGATCCTGGCTACACCTTC. The chain links TRBV5-6 to TRBJ1-2; 7 bases fit TRBD1. The V segment lost 1 base and the J segment 7 bases; nucleotides outside the gene matches: 7. CDR3 length equals 14 residues. CDR1 is SGHDT and CDR2 is YYEEEE in the germline V gene.

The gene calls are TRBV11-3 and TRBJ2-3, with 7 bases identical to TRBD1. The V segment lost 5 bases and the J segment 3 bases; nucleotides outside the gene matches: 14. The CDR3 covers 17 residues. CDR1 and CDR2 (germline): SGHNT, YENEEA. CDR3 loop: CASSPTTGIGYTDTQYF. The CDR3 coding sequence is TGTGCCAGCAGCCCAACGACAGGGATCGGCTATACAGATACGCAGTATTTT.

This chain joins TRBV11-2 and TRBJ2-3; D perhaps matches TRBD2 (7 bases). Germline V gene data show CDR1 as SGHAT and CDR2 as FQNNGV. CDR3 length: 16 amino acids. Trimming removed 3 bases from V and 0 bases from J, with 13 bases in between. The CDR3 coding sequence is TGTGCCAGCAGCTTTAGGGGGGGGCGAAGCACAGATACGCAGTATTTT. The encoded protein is CASSFRGGRSTDTQYF.

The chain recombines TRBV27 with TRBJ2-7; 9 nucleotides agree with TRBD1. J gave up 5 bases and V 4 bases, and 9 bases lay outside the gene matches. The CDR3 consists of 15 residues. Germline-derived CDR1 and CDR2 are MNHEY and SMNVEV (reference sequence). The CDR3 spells CASSSSDRGYHEQYF. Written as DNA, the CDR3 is TGTGCCAGCAGTTCGTCCGACAGGGGGTACCACGAGCAGTACTTC.

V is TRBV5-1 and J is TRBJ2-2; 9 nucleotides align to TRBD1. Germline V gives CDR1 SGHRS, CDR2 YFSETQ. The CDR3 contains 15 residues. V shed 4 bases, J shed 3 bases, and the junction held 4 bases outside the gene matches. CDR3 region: CASSADRGYTGELFF. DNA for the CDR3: TGCGCCAGCAGCGCGGACAGGGGATACACCGGGGAGCTGTTTTTT.